The clone carrying this T cell receptor (beta chain) was seen repeatedly, ten times or more. Its antigen is not identified. Unique molecular identifiers were present on the cDNA, which also gained a universal primer site by template switching. TCRdb reprocessed the 5' RACE reads with MiXCR, giving one entry per CDR3 protein. This sample has 460,000 or so distinct CDR3 sequences, with 12% to 15% found just once. CDR1 and CDR2 from the germline V gene are MNHEY and SVGEGT. V shed 8 bases and J shed 0 bases, with 11 bases lying between them. This CDR3 contains 14 residues. These data come from a study of identical twins. Findings and limits, study-wide: Zero-insertion analyses could be partly confounded by invariant MAIT and iNKT cells.

These data were also filed under a second study, of yellow fever vaccine responses in identical twins.

Sequenced: CD4+ T cells sorted from blood. V and J are TRBV6-2 or TRBV6-3 and TRBJ2-1; D gene ambiguous. The clonotype was recovered from a young woman in good health. The CDR3 loop reads CASSGPSSYNEQFF. In DNA, the CDR3 is TGTGCCAGCTCAGGCCCGAGCTCCTACAATGAGCAGTTCTTC.